The present T cell receptor beta chain was sequenced within a study of blood T cells in healthy people across ages (dated by TCRdb to between 2015 and 2016). At the level of the whole study: In model experiments, template switching captured roughly one uniquely barcoded TCR beta cDNA molecule for every two T cells. Age-related changes in TCR beta repertoire diversity were measured in the study by deep sequencing normalized with unique cDNA molecular identifiers. The donors were divided into four age groups: young (average approximately 16 years), middle-aged (roughly 42), aged (about 56) and long-lived (82). Donors of different ages were randomly distributed across sequencing lanes to avoid experimental bias. The study analyzed two additional independent replicas of 1 million unique cDNA reads from the same blood draw for two donors, one aged 18 to 29 and one aged 80 or older.

Library method: 5' RACE. Sequencing instrument: Illumina HiSeq 2500. A second PCR of roughly 6 to 11 cycles was run with a J-beta primer mix and a sample-barcoded 5' primer. A unique molecular identifier was introduced onto each TCR beta cDNA molecule by a template-switch 5' adaptor carrying 12 random nucleotides. Each sample yielded at least 3 million CDR3-containing paired-end reads. All of the RNA was converted into first-strand cDNA using the Mint cDNA synthesis kit, with a TRBC-specific oligonucleotide serving as the primer. All cDNA was treated with uracil-DNA glycosylase and then went through a first 18-cycle PCR with the universal primers M1SS and BC2_uni_R. The paper's processing steps were these. Each sample was normalized by randomly selecting 1 million high-quality reads, each carrying a distinct molecular identifier. Instead of being binned into consensus sequences, reads that shared molecular identifiers were thrown out. MiTCR, set to a Q25 quality threshold and the strictest error-elimination algorithm, was used for CDR3 identification, clonotype clustering and error correction. A nonparametric unseen species model using Euler transformation provided a lower-bound estimate of total TCR beta diversity. TCRdb trimmed public reads at Q25 via fastp, called clones via MiXCR and kept in-frame beta chains. When rows share a CDR3 protein, they turn into one entry using the most common DNA and genes. What appears here as the V and J calls and clone size reflects TCRdb's work, not the paper's. The sample table holds approximately 800,000 distinct CDR3 sequences, of which 62% were seen once. The ten largest clones capture roughly a quarter of the sample.

Taken from the germline V gene, the CDR1 and CDR2 loops are LGHNA and YSLEER. The CDR3, from cysteine to phenylalanine, totals 17 residues. Only the CDR3 part of the read is kept: 51 bases, read in frame from the first base. This clonotype was detected only once. This clone's antigen is unknown. The sample holds no much larger clone one base away, and base qualities are not on file. The roughly 39 donors, aged roughly 6 to 95 years, were systemically healthy Caucasian individuals from Russia. Approximately 11 milliliters of peripheral blood were drawn from each donor into EDTA-treated Vacutainer tubes. Ficoll-Paque density-gradient centrifugation was used to isolate PBMCs, with at least 6.5 million per sample. Trizol reagent was used to extract total RNA from the PBMCs, yielding at least 5 micrograms per sample. For every donor, an aliquot of PBMCs went through flow cytometry to measure the percentages of naive CD45RAhigh/CD27high T cells.

Here is what the overall study found, with its caveats: The long-lived group showed more naive CD4+ T cells, fewer expanded clones and increased TCR diversity than the aged group, suggesting age selection. Conclusive comparison of naive and antigen-experienced compartments was prevented by the profiling of bulk unsorted PBMCs. A strong correlation was found between observed TCR beta diversity and the percentage of naive T cells measured by flow cytometry. Donor CMV infection status was unknown, potentially confounding age-related changes in expanded clonotypes. Estimates of total diversity based on one million sequenced T cells were considered lower bounds and underestimates. Observed TCR beta diversity per million T cells fell roughly linearly with age, and a significant reduction was already apparent by age approximately 41.

Source material: blood. The clonotype originates from a man aged 25 to 40 in good health. The V and J genes are TRBV4-3 and TRBJ2-5; the D gene identity is not certain. The end of the DNA aligns better with TRBJ2-7, so the J call may be wrong. CDR3 sequence: CASSQDAGLLHSYEQYF. At the DNA level, the sequence is TGCGCCAGCAGCCAAGACGCCGGCCTACTCCACTCCTACGAGCAGTACTTC.